The entry below describes one TCR beta chain. The antigen is unknown. Germline lookup yields CDR1 GTSNPN and CDR2 SVGIG (reference sequence). Trimming took 1 base from V and 6 from J; bases not matched to a gene: 3. The CDR3 consists of 13 residues. Random-hexamer reverse transcription was applied to roughly 0.45 to 1 ug RNA. Amplification of TCR beta CDR3 used immunoSEQ multiplex PCR across 54 Vbeta and 13 Jbeta. TCRdb processed the immunoSEQ multiplex PCR reads anew with MiXCR; each CDR3 protein has one entry. The table includes approximately 160,000 distinct CDR3 sequences, 92% detected once. The sample belongs to a study of CD8 T cells in Susac syndrome. Study-wide results and caveats: The authors acknowledged that the study's TCR sequencing and HLA analysis involved relatively few individuals.

This clonotype originated in a human donor in good health. Sequenced input: CD4+ T cells from PBMCs. The V call is TRBV30, the J call TRBJ1-5; 7 nucleotides line up with TRBD1. The CDR3 DNA reads TGTGCCTGGAGTGAACAGGGGATTCAGCCCCAGCATTTT. This codes for CAWSEQGIQPQHF.